This T cell receptor beta chain was observed in a study of PD-L1 blockade in urothelial cancer. Across the whole study: The year 2014 saw patients start atezolizumab, 1,200 mg intravenously every 3 weeks.

Produced via immunoSEQ multiplex PCR; TCRdb's table is partial and in-frame only. The data hold roughly 100,000 clones, with 80% to 90% observed a single time. Time point defined: pretreatment peripheral blood. Germline assignment: CDR1 WNHNN and CDR2 SYGVQD (reference sequence). V lost 2 bases to trimming and J lost 4 bases, with 12 bases between them. The CDR3 is 15 amino acids. The sequence was collected from a woman older than 75 with urothelial cancer. The rearrangement joins TRBV10-1 to TRBJ2-1; weak D call: TRBD2 (6 bases). This specimen consisted of PBMCs, obtained around atezolizumab (anti-PD-L1) treatment. The CDR3: CASSEVAADYNEQFF. The CDR3, as DNA: TGCGCCAGCAGTGAGGTAGCGGCAGATTACAATGAGCAGTTCTTC.